This T cell receptor (beta chain) was documented in a study of T cell repertoires in cytomegalovirus infection. In the study overall: The public TCR beta signatures pointed to both CMV infection and matching HLA type. Study results and limitations: Carriage of CMV together with the relevant HLA was identifiable through cumulative public TCR beta family frequency. The study found HLA-C-restricted CMV-specific TCR beta clonotypes dominating the ex vivo response.

TCRdb re-analysed the reads in MiXCR, keeping a single row per CDR3 protein. Of roughly 100,000 distinct CDR3 sequences in the sample, about 15% were seen once. This clonotype was observed at least ten times. The antigen is not known. Trimming stripped 7 bases from V and 6 bases from J, with 17 bases between. Germline lookup yields CDR1 SQVTM and CDR2 ANQGSEA. The CDR3 spans 13 residues. The chain couples TRBV29-1 to TRBJ2-3; D gene ambiguous. This TCR was sampled from a human donor in good health (CMV status not recorded). Some clones in this sample may be carry-over from other donors' samples. The sequenced material came from PBMCs. CDR3 nucleotides: TGCAGCGACAAAGTCGGAACATCCGATACGCAGTATTTT. As protein: CSDKVGTSDTQYF.